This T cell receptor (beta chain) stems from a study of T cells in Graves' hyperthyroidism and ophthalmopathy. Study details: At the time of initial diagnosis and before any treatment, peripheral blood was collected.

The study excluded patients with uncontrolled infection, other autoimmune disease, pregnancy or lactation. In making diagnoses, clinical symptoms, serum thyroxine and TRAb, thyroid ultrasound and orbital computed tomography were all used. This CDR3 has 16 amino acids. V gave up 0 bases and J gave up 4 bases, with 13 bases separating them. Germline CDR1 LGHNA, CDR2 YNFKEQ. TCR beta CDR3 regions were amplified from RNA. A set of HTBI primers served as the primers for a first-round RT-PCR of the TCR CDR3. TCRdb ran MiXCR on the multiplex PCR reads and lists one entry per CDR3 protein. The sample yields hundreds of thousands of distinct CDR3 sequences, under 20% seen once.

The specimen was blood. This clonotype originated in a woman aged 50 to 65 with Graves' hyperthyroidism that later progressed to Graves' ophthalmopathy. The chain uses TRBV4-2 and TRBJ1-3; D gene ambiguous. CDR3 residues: CASSQEGREAGNTIYF. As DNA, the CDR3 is TGTGCCAGCAGCCAAGAAGGAAGGGAAGCCGGAAACACCATATATTTT.